A single T cell receptor beta chain is shown here with its context. Antigen specificity is unknown. This entry belongs to a study of regulatory and conventional T cells in RAG deficiency. Using immunoSEQ multiplex PCR, the repertoire was profiled, and TCRdb retains in-frame clones only, with some absent. The data show more than 40,000 clones, 90% seen once. Germline V gene lookup returns CDR1 SGHTA and CDR2 FQGNSA. With 5 bases removed from V and 2 bases from J, the gap between germline ends came to 13 bases. This CDR3 spans 14 amino acids. The study's findings and limits: Shannon entropy was markedly lower and Simpson indices higher in RAG-deficient patients than control T-cell subsets.

The sorted conventional CD4+ T cells were CD25-low and CD127-high, with genomic DNA sequenced. The sample was also reused in another study, on regulatory T cells. As reported in that work: The PCR used 52 TRBV and 13 TRBJ primers.

The rearrangement uses TRBV7-2 and TRBJ2-7; D tentatively fits TRBD1 or TRBD2 (5 bases each). The TCR comes from a human donor in good health. Sequencing was done on a sample of CD4+ effector T cells sorted from blood. For the CDR3, the DNA is TGTGCCAGCAGCGTCCATGGGGGAACCTACGAGCAGTACTTC. Translation: CASSVHGGTYEQYF.